The 25 T cell receptor beta chains listed next were all sequenced from one sample in a study of blood T cell repertoires in COVID-19. Clones were read by immunoSEQ multiplex PCR, and TCRdb kept only the in-frame ones, dropping some. The data show under 200,000 clones, approximately 86% seen once. The sequenced sample consisted of peripheral blood. These receptors were taken from a man aged 50-60 years with active or convalescent COVID-19.

This clone was recorded once. The CDR3, as DNA: TGTGCCAGTAGGAAAGACCCAGGGTTTTTCAATCAGCCCCAGCATTTT. It encodes CASRKDPGFFNQPQHF. The chain combines TRBV19 with TRBJ1-5; maybe TRBD1 (5 bases). The V and J ends lost 6 bases and 3 bases respectively, with 18 bases between them. Germline assignment: CDR1 LNHDA and CDR2 SQIVND (reference sequence). The CDR3 is made up of 16 amino acids.

This clone was detected a few times. The genes are TRBV6-1 and TRBJ1-2, with 7 bases aligning to TRBD1. Germline CDR1 and CDR2: MNHNS and SASEGT. This CDR3 has 15 amino acids. J lost 0 bases, V lost 2 bases, and 3 bases had no gene match. The DNA for the CDR3 is TGTGCCAGCAGTGAACAGGGGGTCACTAACTATGGCTACACCTTC. Amino acids: CASSEQGVTNYGYTF.

The rearrangement joins TRBV9 to TRBJ1-6; no definite D call. Trimming cost V 6 bases and J 10 bases, with 14 bases left between them. Per germline, CDR1 SGDLS and CDR2 YYNGEE. The CDR3 extends over 13 amino acids. The CDR3 spells CASNGGRRSPLHF. The CDR3 region has the DNA TGTGCCAGCAATGGAGGCAGGAGGTCACCCCTCCACTTT.

Remarks on this clone: The same CDR3 can be traced to other DNA sequences in this sample. V is TRBV24-1 and J is TRBJ2-1; 15 bases agree with TRBD2. Germline loops: CDR1 KGHDR, CDR2 SFDVKD. The J segment lost 1 base and the V segment lost 4 bases, leaving 4 bases of the junction unmatched. The CDR3 has 18 residues. DNA for the CDR3: TGTGCCACCAGTGACCCCGGACTAGCGGGAGGGTCCTACAATGAGCAGTTCTTC. Protein product: CATSDPGLAGGSYNEQFF.

The chain is built from TRBV4-1 and TRBJ2-5; 9 positions agree with TRBD2. The V segment lost 6 bases and the J segment 2 bases; nucleotides outside the gene matches: 4. The CDR3 consists of 14 residues. Germline CDR1 MGHRA, CDR2 YSYEKL. This CDR3 is CASRMGLAQETQYF. The CDR3 region has the DNA TGCGCCAGCAGGATGGGACTAGCACAAGAGACCCAGTACTTC.

V and J are TRBV18 and TRBJ1-1, with D unclear. CDR3 size: 11 residues. Germline lookup yields CDR1 KGHSH and CDR2 LQKENI. V shed 6 bases and J shed 3 bases, with 5 bases lying between them. CDR3 amino acids: CASSRDTEAFF. In DNA, the CDR3 is TGTGCCAGCTCGAGGGACACTGAAGCTTTCTTT.

This clone showed up just once. This rearrangement joins TRBV16 to TRBJ1-6; TRBD1 agrees at 9 bases. There are 14 residues in the CDR3. Germline CDR1 KGHSY, CDR2 FQNENV. V lost 6 bases and J lost 9; bases outside the gene matches: 6. The CDR3 bases are TGTGCCAGCAGACGGGACAGGGAACTTTCACCCCTCCACTTT. Translating gives CASRRDRELSPLHF.

This rearrangement joins TRBV7-2 to TRBJ2-3, with 7 bases matching TRBD1. This CDR3 has 14 residues. Per germline, CDR1 SGHTA and CDR2 FQGNSA. V shed 5 bases, J shed 6 bases, and the junction held 8 bases outside the gene matches. CDR3 sequence reads: CASSIRPQGDTQYF. Here the CDR3 DNA reads TGTGCCAGCAGCATTAGGCCACAGGGGGATACGCAGTATTTT.

V gene TRBV4-3 combines with J gene TRBJ1-4; D remains ambiguous. The germline V and J ends were trimmed by 0 bases and 4 bases, with 15 bases remaining between them. The CDR3 contains 17 residues. Per the germline V gene, CDR1 is LGHNA and CDR2 is YSLEER. Here the CDR3 DNA reads TGCGCCAGCAGCCAAGATCTTGTGCCAGGCTATAATGAAAAACTGTTTTTT. Translating gives CASSQDLVPGYNEKLFF.

The V gene is TRBV7-3, the J gene TRBJ2-1, with TRBD2 matching 9 bases. The J segment lost 3 bases and the V segment lost 1 base, leaving 1 base of the junction unmatched. The CDR3 is 15 residues long. The germline CDR1 and CDR2 sequences are SGHTA and FQGTGA. The DNA of the CDR3 is TGTGCCAGCAGCTTAATAGCGGGGGACTACAATGAGCAGTTCTTC. Translating gives CASSLIAGDYNEQFF.

V usage is TRBV7-9 and J usage is TRBJ1-1; maybe TRBD1 (5 bases). V was trimmed by 3 bases and J by 0 bases, leaving 14 bases between them. CDR1 and CDR2 (germline): SEHNR, FQNEAQ (reference sequence). The CDR3 length is 16 residues. As DNA, the CDR3 is TGTGCCAGCAGCTTCTGGGGGGGTGGAATGAACACTGAAGCTTTCTTT. Protein product: CASSFWGGGMNTEAFF.

The CDR3 DNA follows: TGTGCCAGTAGTATGCAGGCCAGCTCCTACGAGCAGTACTTC. It codes for CASSMQASSYEQYF. This rearrangement joins TRBV19 to TRBJ2-7; D remains unclear. Germline values: CDR1 LNHDA, CDR2 SQIVND (reference sequence). The CDR3 spans 14 residues. The ends were cut back, 3 bases at V and 0 bases at J, with 9 bases in the middle.

The chain links TRBV6-2 or TRBV6-3 to TRBJ2-2, with 7 bases identical to TRBD1. The V gene's germline CDR1 is MNHEY and CDR2 SVGEGT. After removal of 4 bases from V and 5 bases from J, the junction contained 1 base not matched to a gene. The CDR3 length is 13 residues. CDR3 in DNA: TGTGCCAGCAGTTTGGGACAGACCGGGGAGCTGTTTTTT. Its protein product is CASSLGQTGELFF.

This chain links TRBV7-8 with TRBJ2-7; possibly TRBD2 for D (5 bases). CDR3 length: 17 residues. V lost 1 base and J 0 bases, leaving 16 bases between the germline ends. Germline V CDR1 and CDR2: SGHVS, FQNEAQ. As DNA, the CDR3 is TGTGCCAGCAGCTTAGACGGGGTGTGGGGTCCCTCCTACGAGCAGTACTTC. This codes for CASSLDGVWGPSYEQYF.

The chain is built from TRBV5-1 and TRBJ1-2; D remains ambiguous. CDR3 length equals 15 residues. Trimming shortened V by 4 bases and J by 8 bases, and 21 bases separated the two germline ends. Germline V gene lookup returns CDR1 SGHRS and CDR2 YFSETQ. The CDR3 bases are TGCGCCAGCAGCCGCGGGGAGACGGACGCTAGCGGCTACACCTTC. It codes for CASSRGETDASGYTF.

In DNA form, the CDR3 reads TGTGCCACCAGCCGAACGGGTGGAGTCACAGATACGCAGTATTTT. It translates to CATSRTGGVTDTQYF. The genes are TRBV15 and TRBJ2-3; D is undetermined. The germline V and J ends were trimmed by 5 bases and 2 bases, with 14 bases remaining between them. The CDR3 totals 15 residues. Germline V gene data show CDR1 as LNHNV and CDR2 as YYDKDF (reference sequence).

V usage is TRBV6-5 and J usage is TRBJ2-2, with no clear D. The CDR3 spans 14 residues. Germline CDR1 and CDR2: MNHEY and SVGAGI. Trimming took off 2 bases at V and 7 bases at J, with 11 bases between the two ends. This CDR3 reads CASSYPSRGGELFF. The CDR3 DNA reads TGTGCCAGCAGTTACCCCTCCCGAGGCGGGGAGCTGTTTTTT.

This clone occurred once. This chain uses TRBV7-2 with TRBJ2-6; D gene ambiguous. The CDR3 runs 15 residues. Germline V gives CDR1 SGHTA, CDR2 FQGNSA. V shed 1 base and J shed 2 bases, with 6 bases lying between them. CDR3 in amino acids: CASSLGLAGANVLTF. For the CDR3, the DNA is TGTGCCAGCAGCTTAGGGCTTGCTGGGGCCAACGTCCTGACTTTC.

This clone has only one observation. The V and J genes are TRBV24-1 and TRBJ2-7; perhaps TRBD2 as D (6 bases). Between the trimmed V and J ends, which lost 5 bases and 1 base, there was a span of 11 bases. The CDR3 has 14 amino acids. Germline CDR1 is KGHDR and CDR2 is SFDVKD. The CDR3 is CATSVGGSSYEQYF. The CDR3 nucleotides are TGTGCCACCAGTGTGGGAGGCAGTTCCTACGAGCAGTACTTC.

A single count supports this clone. The rearrangement links TRBV9 to TRBJ1-6; D remains ambiguous. V lost 0 bases to trimming and J lost 0 bases, with 7 bases between them. Per the germline V gene, CDR1 is SGDLS and CDR2 is YYNGEE. This CDR3 contains 16 residues. The CDR3 coding sequence is TGTGCCAGCAGCGTAGCGGGGAGCTCCTATAATTCACCCCTCCACTTT. Residues: CASSVAGSSYNSPLHF.

The chain links TRBV11-2 to TRBJ1-2; no reliable D call. CDR3 length: 17 amino acids. V shed 1 base and J shed 1 base, with 16 bases lying between them. The V gene's germline CDR1 is SGHAT and CDR2 FQNNGV. CDR3 bases: TGTGCCAGCAGCTTAGCCACGACTGCTATCTATAACTATGGCTACACCTTC. Its protein product is CASSLATTAIYNYGYTF.

The chain carries TRBV4-2 and TRBJ2-7, with D tentatively TRBD1 (6 bases). The V gene lost 1 base and the J gene lost 5 bases, with 12 bases spanning the gap. Germline assignment: CDR1 LGHNA and CDR2 YNFKEQ. This CDR3 is built from 14 residues. This chain's CDR3 is CASSQALNRDEQYF. DNA of the CDR3: TGTGCCAGCAGCCAAGCCTTGAACAGGGACGAGCAGTACTTC.

The chain joins TRBV2 to TRBJ1-2, with TRBD1 as a possible D gene (6 bases). This CDR3 is built from 15 residues. CDR1 is SNHLY, CDR2 FYNNEI, per germline. V was clipped by 1 base and J by 7 bases, with 16 bases between them. Here the CDR3 reads CASSEEGVAGSGYTF. Here the CDR3 DNA reads TGTGCCAGCAGTGAAGAGGGGGTGGCAGGAAGTGGCTACACCTTC.

This clone was counted only a few times. The chain employs TRBV28 and TRBJ1-5, with a weak D call TRBD1 (5 bases). Trimming pared 5 bases from V and 0 bases from J, leaving 14 bases between. Germline V gene sequence: CDR1 MDHEN, CDR2 SYDVKM. The CDR3 contains 16 residues. Here the CDR3 reads CASSGAGLYSNQPQHF. In nucleotides, the CDR3 is TGTGCCAGCAGTGGGGCGGGACTATATAGCAATCAGCCCCAGCATTTT.

This clone has only one observation. This chain uses TRBV7-3 with TRBJ2-7; tentative D call: TRBD1 (5 bases). The CDR3 runs to 15 residues. The ends were cut back, 5 bases at V and 0 bases at J, with 14 bases in the middle. The germline CDR1 and CDR2 sequences are SGHTA and FQGTGA. The chain's CDR3 is CASSRDSKSSYEQYF. In DNA, the CDR3 is TGTGCCAGCAGCCGCGACAGCAAAAGCTCCTACGAGCAGTACTTC.